This is a list of T cell receptor beta chains from one sample in a study of blood T cells in healthy people across ages. TCRdb passed the 5' RACE reads through MiXCR, listing each CDR3 protein once. The repertoire consists of 450,000 to 650,000 distinct CDR3 sequences, with 24% occurring once and the leading ten covering roughly 10%. This sample also belongs to another study, concerning T cells of mothers and their children.

The sample comprised blood. These receptors originate from a boy between 10 and 17 years old in good health. Each CDR3 is given with its conserved first and last residue. The D gene is left open where the match is weak. The size of a clone is reported for some rows only, either as once, few or many, or as a class for expanded clones.

size	V	J	D	CDR3	DNA
.	TRBV25-1	TRBJ2-5	TRBD2	CASTPGLAGEETQYF	TGTGCCAGCACCCCAGGACTAGCGGGAGAAGAGACCCAGTACTTC
few	TRBV20-1	TRBJ2-2	TRBD2	CSAETSGGYTGELFF	TGCAGTGCCGAAACTAGCGGGGGGTACACCGGGGAGCTGTTTTTT
.	TRBV7-9	TRBJ2-7	.	CASSSRISYEQYF	TGTGCCAGCAGCTCTAGAATTTCCTACGAGCAGTACTTC
once	TRBV27	TRBJ1-5	.	CASGISSNQPQHF	TGTGCCAGCGGGATTAGTTCGAATCAGCCCCAGCATTTT
few	TRBV5-1	TRBJ1-5	.	CASSLLWTPSNQPQHF	TGCGCCAGCAGCTTGCTGTGGACTCCTAGCAATCAGCCCCAGCATTTT
.	TRBV7-9	TRBJ2-7	.	CASSRSLLYEQYF	TGTGCCAGCAGCCGTTCTCTTCTTTACGAGCAGTACTTC
.	TRBV27	TRBJ2-7	.	CASRTQGHYEQYF	TGTGCCAGCAGGACCCAGGGCCACTACGAGCAGTACTTC
.	TRBV28	TRBJ2-7	.	CAGSLGVRGEQYF	TGTGCCGGCAGTTTAGGGGTGAGAGGCGAGCAGTACTTC
.	TRBV28	TRBJ2-5	TRBD2	CASNLLTSGTETQYF	TGTGCCAGCAACCTCCTGACTAGCGGCACTGAGACCCAGTACTTC
few	TRBV7-2	TRBJ2-7	.	CASSFSGTSGYEQYF	TGTGCCAGCAGCTTCTCCGGGACGTCGGGTTACGAGCAGTACTTC
few	TRBV12-3/TRBV12-4	TRBJ1-5	.	CASSLEVDSNQPQHF	TGTGCCAGCAGTTTAGAGGTGGACAGCAATCAGCCCCAGCATTTT
few	TRBV28	TRBJ2-1	.	CASNEDREQQFF	TGTGCCAGCAACGAAGACCGGGAGCAGCAGTTCTTC